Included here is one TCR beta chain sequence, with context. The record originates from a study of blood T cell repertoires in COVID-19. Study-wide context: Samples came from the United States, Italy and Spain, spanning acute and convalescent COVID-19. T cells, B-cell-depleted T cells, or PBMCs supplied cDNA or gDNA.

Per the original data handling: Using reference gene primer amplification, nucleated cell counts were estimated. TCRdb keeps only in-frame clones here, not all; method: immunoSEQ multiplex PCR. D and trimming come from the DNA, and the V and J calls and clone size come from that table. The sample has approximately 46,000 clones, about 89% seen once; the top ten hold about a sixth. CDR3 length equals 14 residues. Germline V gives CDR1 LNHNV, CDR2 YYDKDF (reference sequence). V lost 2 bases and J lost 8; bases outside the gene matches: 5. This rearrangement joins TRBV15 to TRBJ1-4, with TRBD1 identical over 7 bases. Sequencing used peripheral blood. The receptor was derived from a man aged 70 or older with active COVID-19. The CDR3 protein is CATSRYDRDEKLFF. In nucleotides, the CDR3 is TGTGCCACCAGCAGATACGACAGGGACGAAAAACTGTTTTTT.